These T cell receptor beta chains were read from a single sample in a study of cytomegalovirus exposure and HLA in healthy donors. Clones were sequenced by immunoSEQ multiplex PCR, and TCRdb holds only the in-frame ones, with some missing. Among 150,000 to 200,000 clones, around 80% were seen once, and the ten largest hold nearly 8.5%. The sample was PBMCs. These TCRs come from a male donor in good health and CMV-seropositive. The CDR3 runs from the conserved cysteine through the conserved F or W. Fields, in order: CDR3 length, clone size, D gene, J gene, V gene, CDR3 DNA, CDR3 protein. The D gene is left open where the match is weak. Size tells how often a clone was seen (once, few, many) or the class of an expanded clone, and some rows leave it out.

CDR3 length: 15; clone size: NA; D gene: TRBD1; J gene: TRBJ2-7; V gene: TRBV7-7; CDR3 DNA: TGTGCCAGCAGCTTGGGTGGGACAGGGGACCACGAGCAGTACTTC; CDR3 protein: CASSLGGTGDHEQYF
CDR3 length: 17; clone size: few; D gene: NA; J gene: TRBJ2-3; V gene: TRBV28; CDR3 DNA: TGTGCCAGCAGTTTCCCTGTTAGCGGAGCCACCACAGATACGCAGTATTTT; CDR3 protein: CASSFPVSGATTDTQYF
CDR3 length: 16; clone size: NA; D gene: TRBD1; J gene: TRBJ2-7; V gene: TRBV4-1; CDR3 DNA: TGCGCCAGCAGCCAAGATCGACAGGGGAGGACCTACGAGCAGTACTTC; CDR3 protein: CASSQDRQGRTYEQYF
CDR3 length: 14; clone size: NA; D gene: TRBD1; J gene: TRBJ2-7; V gene: TRBV18; CDR3 DNA: TGTGCCAGCTCACCACCGACAGGGGAGTACGAGCAGTACTTC; CDR3 protein: CASSPPTGEYEQYF
CDR3 length: 17; clone size: NA; D gene: NA; J gene: TRBJ1-2; V gene: TRBV5-1; CDR3 DNA: TGCGCCAGCAGCTTGGAGACGGGATGGACTTTGAACTATGGCTACACCTTC; CDR3 protein: CASSLETGWTLNYGYTF
CDR3 length: 15; clone size: NA; D gene: NA; J gene: TRBJ1-1; V gene: TRBV6-5; CDR3 DNA: TGTGCCAGCAGTTACCGTGGGCCGGGAAGCACTGAAGCTTTCTTT; CDR3 protein: CASSYRGPGSTEAFF
CDR3 length: 13; clone size: NA; D gene: NA; J gene: TRBJ1-2; V gene: TRBV30; CDR3 DNA: TGTGCCTGGAGTGTAGCCGGGTCCTCTGGCTACACCTTC; CDR3 protein: CAWSVAGSSGYTF
CDR3 length: 14; clone size: NA; D gene: NA; J gene: TRBJ2-5; V gene: TRBV4-1; CDR3 DNA: TGCGCCAGCAGCCAAGAGAGGTACCAAGAGACCCAGTACTTC; CDR3 protein: CASSQERYQETQYF
CDR3 length: 15; clone size: NA; D gene: NA; J gene: TRBJ2-7; V gene: TRBV9; CDR3 DNA: TGTGCCAGCAGCGTAGCTCCGGGTTCCGGCTACGAGCAGTACTTC; CDR3 protein: CASSVAPGSGYEQYF
CDR3 length: 15; clone size: once; D gene: NA; J gene: TRBJ1-4; V gene: TRBV28; CDR3 DNA: TGTGCCAGCAGTTCCCGTGGGGGGGGCGTGGAAAAACTGTTTTTT; CDR3 protein: CASSSRGGGVEKLFF
CDR3 length: 18; clone size: once; D gene: TRBD1; J gene: TRBJ2-6; V gene: TRBV4-3; CDR3 DNA: TGCGCCAGCAGCCAAGATCCCCAGGGGGCAGGTGGGGCCAACGTCCTGACTTTC; CDR3 protein: CASSQDPQGAGGANVLTF
CDR3 length: 15; clone size: NA; D gene: TRBD1; J gene: TRBJ1-1; V gene: TRBV11-2; CDR3 DNA: TGTGCCAGCAGCGCCCCGACCAGGGGGCGCGTTGAAGCTTTCTTT; CDR3 protein: CASSAPTRGRVEAFF
CDR3 length: 14; clone size: NA; D gene: NA; J gene: TRBJ2-5; V gene: TRBV5-1; CDR3 DNA: TGCGCCAGCACCTTAGGTCCTAGCGAAGAGACCCAGTACTTC; CDR3 protein: CASTLGPSEETQYF
CDR3 length: 16; clone size: NA; D gene: NA; J gene: TRBJ1-4; V gene: TRBV5-4; CDR3 DNA: TGTGCCAGCAGCTTGGCCAAGGGGCGTACGAATGAAAAACTGTTTTTT; CDR3 protein: CASSLAKGRTNEKLFF
CDR3 length: 15; clone size: NA; D gene: NA; J gene: TRBJ2-1; V gene: TRBV5-1; CDR3 DNA: TGCGCCAGCAGCTTGGCCGTAGGGGGAATCAATGAGCAGTTCTTC; CDR3 protein: CASSLAVGGINEQFF
CDR3 length: 17; clone size: once; D gene: TRBD2; J gene: TRBJ2-7; V gene: TRBV7-2; CDR3 DNA: TGTGCCAGCAGCTTAGCCGGACTAGCGGGACCCGCCTACGAGCAGTACTTC; CDR3 protein: CASSLAGLAGPAYEQYF
CDR3 length: 15; clone size: once; D gene: TRBD1; J gene: TRBJ2-1; V gene: TRBV5-6; CDR3 DNA: TGTGCCAGCAGCTTATGGACAGGGGGGTTGAATGAGCAGTTCTTC; CDR3 protein: CASSLWTGGLNEQFF
CDR3 length: 14; clone size: NA; D gene: TRBD1; J gene: TRBJ1-1; V gene: TRBV9; CDR3 DNA: TGTGCCAGCAGCGCAGGGACAGGGACCACTGAAGCTTTCTTT; CDR3 protein: CASSAGTGTTEAFF
CDR3 length: 15; clone size: once; D gene: NA; J gene: TRBJ2-1; V gene: TRBV6-6; CDR3 DNA: TGTGCCAGCAGACCAACAGGGATATCCTACAATGAGCAGTTCTTC; CDR3 protein: CASRPTGISYNEQFF
CDR3 length: 18; clone size: once; D gene: NA; J gene: TRBJ1-2; V gene: TRBV9; CDR3 DNA: TGTGCCAGCAGCGTAGACCGACAAGCGGCCCCTTCTAACTATGGCTACACCTTC; CDR3 protein: CASSVDRQAAPSNYGYTF
CDR3 length: 15; clone size: few; D gene: NA; J gene: TRBJ1-6; V gene: TRBV27; CDR3 DNA: TGTGCCAGCAGTTCAGATTCAGGGCAGAATTCACCCCTCCACTTT; CDR3 protein: CASSSDSGQNSPLHF
CDR3 length: 16; clone size: few; D gene: TRBD1; J gene: TRBJ2-7; V gene: TRBV11-2; CDR3 DNA: TGTGCCAGCAGTTCCCTTTACAGGGGTCTCTCCTACGAGCAGTACTTC; CDR3 protein: CASSSLYRGLSYEQYF
CDR3 length: 17; clone size: NA; D gene: TRBD2; J gene: TRBJ2-4; V gene: TRBV15; CDR3 DNA: TGTGCCACCAGCAGACGACAGACCGGGGGGATAGGAAACAGTCAGTACTTC; CDR3 protein: CATSRRQTGGIGNSQYF
CDR3 length: 19; clone size: once; D gene: TRBD2; J gene: TRBJ2-3; V gene: TRBV10-2; CDR3 DNA: TGCGCCAGCAGTGCGGGACTAGCGGGGGGGATTCGTGGCACAGATACGCAGTATTTT; CDR3 protein: CASSAGLAGGIRGTDTQYF
CDR3 length: 15; clone size: NA; D gene: NA; J gene: TRBJ1-1; V gene: TRBV7-2; CDR3 DNA: TGTGCCAGCAGCAAGCACCAGGGTGATGGCACTGAAGCTTTCTTT; CDR3 protein: CASSKHQGDGTEAFF
CDR3 length: 14; clone size: NA; D gene: TRBD1; J gene: TRBJ1-4; V gene: TRBV18; CDR3 DNA: TGTGCCAGCTCACCGGGACAGGGGAACGAAAAACTGTTTTTT; CDR3 protein: CASSPGQGNEKLFF
CDR3 length: 13; clone size: NA; D gene: NA; J gene: TRBJ1-1; V gene: TRBV29-1; CDR3 DNA: TGCAGCGCTGGAATTACAGCGAACACTGAAGCTTTCTTT; CDR3 protein: CSAGITANTEAFF
CDR3 length: 13; clone size: NA; D gene: TRBD1; J gene: TRBJ2-7; V gene: TRBV6-6; CDR3 DNA: TGTGCCAGCGTGGGACAGGGGGCGCGGGAGCAGTACTTC; CDR3 protein: CASVGQGAREQYF
CDR3 length: 12; clone size: NA; D gene: NA; J gene: TRBJ2-3; V gene: TRBV30; CDR3 DNA: TGTGCCTGGAGTGGGGGGGCAGATACGCAGTATTTT; CDR3 protein: CAWSGGADTQYF
CDR3 length: 13; clone size: NA; D gene: NA; J gene: TRBJ2-1; V gene: TRBV5-4; CDR3 DNA: TGTGCCAGCAGCTTGGGACTAGTCTCTGAGCAGTTCTTC; CDR3 protein: CASSLGLVSEQFF
CDR3 length: 14; clone size: NA; D gene: TRBD1; J gene: TRBJ1-5; V gene: TRBV7-9; CDR3 DNA: TGTGCCAGCAGCCGGGGACAGGGTAATCAGCCCCAGCATTTT; CDR3 protein: CASSRGQGNQPQHF
CDR3 length: 15; clone size: NA; D gene: TRBD1; J gene: TRBJ2-1; V gene: TRBV7-9; CDR3 DNA: TGTGCCAGCAGCTTAGCCGGACAGGGGGTCAATGAGCAGTTCTTC; CDR3 protein: CASSLAGQGVNEQFF
CDR3 length: 13; clone size: NA; D gene: NA; J gene: TRBJ2-7; V gene: TRBV11-2; CDR3 DNA: TGTGCCAGTCTTGGTTCGAGCTCCTACGAGCAGTACTTC; CDR3 protein: CASLGSSSYEQYF
CDR3 length: 16; clone size: NA; D gene: TRBD1; J gene: TRBJ1-2; V gene: TRBV9; CDR3 DNA: TGTGCCAGCAGCACCCAACCGGGACAGGGGGAGTCTGGCTACACCTTC; CDR3 protein: CASSTQPGQGESGYTF
CDR3 length: 15; clone size: few; D gene: NA; J gene: TRBJ1-5; V gene: TRBV5-6; CDR3 DNA: TGTGCCAGCAGCTTGGCCAGGCTTAGCAATCAGCCCCAGCATTTT; CDR3 protein: CASSLARLSNQPQHF
CDR3 length: 13; clone size: once; D gene: TRBD1; J gene: TRBJ2-7; V gene: TRBV6-1; CDR3 DNA: TGTGCCAGCAGTGAGGGGACAGGGGACGAGCAGTACTTC; CDR3 protein: CASSEGTGDEQYF
CDR3 length: 16; clone size: NA; D gene: TRBD1; J gene: TRBJ2-4; V gene: TRBV6-1; CDR3 DNA: TGTGCCAGCAGTGAAGGACAGGGGGCGGGTGAAAACATTCAGTACTTC; CDR3 protein: CASSEGQGAGENIQYF
CDR3 length: 15; clone size: NA; D gene: NA; J gene: TRBJ1-2; V gene: TRBV19; CDR3 DNA: TGTGCCAGTAGCGGGACTGCAGGGACTTTCTATGGCTACACCTTC; CDR3 protein: CASSGTAGTFYGYTF
CDR3 length: 14; clone size: NA; D gene: TRBD1; J gene: TRBJ2-2; V gene: TRBV7-2; CDR3 DNA: TGTGCCAGCAGGACAGGGGGAGTCACCGGGGAGCTGTTTTTT; CDR3 protein: CASRTGGVTGELFF
CDR3 length: 15; clone size: NA; D gene: NA; J gene: TRBJ1-2; V gene: TRBV7-8; CDR3 DNA: TGTGCCAGCAGCTTAGCCGCAGGGGCAACTTATGGCTACACCTTC; CDR3 protein: CASSLAAGATYGYTF
CDR3 length: 15; clone size: NA; D gene: TRBD2; J gene: TRBJ2-7; V gene: TRBV7-2; CDR3 DNA: TGTGCCAGCAGCTTAACGAGCGGGAACTCCTACGAGCAGTACTTC; CDR3 protein: CASSLTSGNSYEQYF
CDR3 length: 13; clone size: NA; D gene: NA; J gene: TRBJ2-5; V gene: TRBV11-3; CDR3 DNA: TGTGCCAGCAGCTCCCGGACTATCGAGACCCAGTACTTC; CDR3 protein: CASSSRTIETQYF
CDR3 length: 16; clone size: NA; D gene: TRBD1; J gene: TRBJ1-3; V gene: TRBV10-3; CDR3 DNA: TGTGCCATCAGTGACAATGGACAGGGGGCTGGAAACACCATATATTTT; CDR3 protein: CAISDNGQGAGNTIYF
CDR3 length: 15; clone size: NA; D gene: NA; J gene: TRBJ2-3; V gene: TRBV18; CDR3 DNA: TGTGCCAGCTCCACCCGCGCGATGGGCACAGATACGCAGTATTTT; CDR3 protein: CASSTRAMGTDTQYF
CDR3 length: 14; clone size: NA; D gene: TRBD1; J gene: TRBJ2-3; V gene: TRBV14; CDR3 DNA: TGTGCCAGCAGCCGGGACAGGGGGACAGATACGCAGTATTTT; CDR3 protein: CASSRDRGTDTQYF
CDR3 length: 15; clone size: NA; D gene: NA; J gene: TRBJ1-4; V gene: TRBV30; CDR3 DNA: TGTGCCTGGAGTGTAGGGAGGTCCGGGAATGAAAAACTGTTTTTT; CDR3 protein: CAWSVGRSGNEKLFF
CDR3 length: 15; clone size: NA; D gene: TRBD2; J gene: TRBJ2-3; V gene: TRBV2; CDR3 DNA: TGTGCCAGCAGTGGGCCTAGCGGGAGTCTAGATACGCAGTATTTT; CDR3 protein: CASSGPSGSLDTQYF
CDR3 length: 17; clone size: NA; D gene: NA; J gene: TRBJ1-3; V gene: TRBV11-2; CDR3 DNA: TGTGCCAGCAGCCCAGGAGGGAGGTTGAGCTCTGGAAACACCATATATTTT; CDR3 protein: CASSPGGRLSSGNTIYF
CDR3 length: 17; clone size: NA; D gene: NA; J gene: TRBJ1-5; V gene: TRBV27; CDR3 DNA: TGTGCCAGCAGTTTATCTGGGGGCAGGGAGCGCAATCAGCCCCAGCATTTT; CDR3 protein: CASSLSGGRERNQPQHF
CDR3 length: 17; clone size: once; D gene: TRBD1; J gene: TRBJ1-5; V gene: TRBV7-4; CDR3 DNA: TGTGCCAGCAGCCACTCGGCCCGACAGGGCCTCAATCAGCCCCAGCATTTT; CDR3 protein: CASSHSARQGLNQPQHF
CDR3 length: 13; clone size: NA; D gene: NA; J gene: TRBJ2-7; V gene: TRBV10-1; CDR3 DNA: TGCGCCAGCGGTGGAACAAATTCCTACGAGCAGTACTTC; CDR3 protein: CASGGTNSYEQYF
CDR3 length: 14; clone size: NA; D gene: TRBD1; J gene: TRBJ1-5; V gene: TRBV2; CDR3 DNA: TGTGCCACCAGCGGACAGGGAACGGGCCAGCCCCAGCATTTT; CDR3 protein: CATSGQGTGQPQHF
CDR3 length: 14; clone size: once; D gene: NA; J gene: TRBJ1-5; V gene: TRBV18; CDR3 DNA: TGTGCCAGCTCACCTTTGGGGGCAAATCAGCCCCAGCATTTT; CDR3 protein: CASSPLGANQPQHF